Listed below are T cell receptor beta chains from one sample, sequenced in a study of radiation and T cells in renal cell carcinoma. Using immunoSEQ multiplex PCR, the repertoire was profiled, and TCRdb retains in-frame clones only, with some absent. Of about 170,000 clones listed, 88% are singletons. Sequencing was performed on blood, taken from a patient whose treatment included radiotherapy and nephrectomy. The receptors stem from a woman aged 50 to 60 with renal cell carcinoma. CDR3s include the opening cysteine and the closing phenylalanine or tryptophan. The D gene is left open where the match is weak. Clone sizes are given selectively: once, few, many, or a class where the clone is expanded.

v_call: TRBV5-1; d_call: NA; clone_size: NA; j_call: TRBJ1-1; cdr3_nt: TGCGCCAGCAGCGGAGAATTCCAGAACACTGAAGCTTTCTTT; cdr3_aa: CASSGEFQNTEAFF
v_call: TRBV30; d_call: NA; clone_size: NA; j_call: TRBJ2-3; cdr3_nt: TGTGCCTGGAGTGAGGGCAGGACCACAGATACGCAGTATTTT; cdr3_aa: CAWSEGRTTDTQYF
v_call: TRBV2; d_call: NA; clone_size: once; j_call: TRBJ2-5; cdr3_nt: TGTGCCAGCAGTGAAGAGGTGGGGGGTGGAGAGACCCAGTACTTC; cdr3_aa: CASSEEVGGGETQYF
v_call: TRBV5-6; d_call: NA; clone_size: NA; j_call: TRBJ2-2; cdr3_nt: TGTGCCAGCCCATTTCGGGAGAACTGGACCGGGGAGCTGTTTTTT; cdr3_aa: CASPFRENWTGELFF
v_call: TRBV19; d_call: NA; clone_size: NA; j_call: TRBJ2-3; cdr3_nt: TGTGCCAGTAGTACCAGGCGGGGACGCACAGATACGCAGTATTTT; cdr3_aa: CASSTRRGRTDTQYF
v_call: TRBV7-9; d_call: TRBD1; clone_size: NA; j_call: TRBJ1-2; cdr3_nt: TGTGCCAGCAGCTCCCCCGCGGGACAGGGGGCAGTTGGCTACACCTTC; cdr3_aa: CASSSPAGQGAVGYTF
v_call: TRBV19; d_call: TRBD1; clone_size: NA; j_call: TRBJ2-1; cdr3_nt: TGTGCCAGTAGTCAGAACAGGGGAAATGAGCAGTTCTTC; cdr3_aa: CASSQNRGNEQFF
v_call: TRBV10-3; d_call: NA; clone_size: NA; j_call: TRBJ2-3; cdr3_nt: TGTGCCATCAGTGAGATAGATACGCAGTATTTT; cdr3_aa: CAISEIDTQYF
v_call: TRBV7-2; d_call: NA; clone_size: NA; j_call: TRBJ1-2; cdr3_nt: TGTGCCAGCAGCTTAGAGGGTCCGGTCGGAAGCCTCTATGGCTACACCTTC; cdr3_aa: CASSLEGPVGSLYGYTF
v_call: TRBV7-3; d_call: NA; clone_size: NA; j_call: TRBJ1-2; cdr3_nt: TGTGCCAGCAGCCCAACGGGACCCCCCTACTCTAACTATGGCTACACCTTC; cdr3_aa: CASSPTGPPYSNYGYTF
v_call: TRBV6-1; d_call: NA; clone_size: NA; j_call: TRBJ2-7; cdr3_nt: TGTGCCAGCAGCGGCTCCTACGAGCAGTACTTC; cdr3_aa: CASSGSYEQYF
v_call: TRBV6-1; d_call: NA; clone_size: NA; j_call: TRBJ1-4; cdr3_nt: TGTGCCAGCAGTGAAGCAAGAAACAGCCGGGGCAAACTGTTTTTT; cdr3_aa: CASSEARNSRGKLFF
v_call: TRBV6-1; d_call: NA; clone_size: NA; j_call: TRBJ1-5; cdr3_nt: TGTGCCAGCAGAGACACCGGGGTCCCTAATCAGCCCCAGCATTTT; cdr3_aa: CASRDTGVPNQPQHF
v_call: TRBV6-1; d_call: NA; clone_size: NA; j_call: TRBJ2-3; cdr3_nt: TGTGCCAGCAGTGAAGCTCTAGACGTTAGCACAGATACGCAGTATTTT; cdr3_aa: CASSEALDVSTDTQYF
v_call: TRBV7-9; d_call: TRBD1; clone_size: NA; j_call: TRBJ1-4; cdr3_nt: TGTGCCAGCAGCTTCCCGGGACAGGGTTCAGGAGTTCGGGAAAAACTGTTTTTT; cdr3_aa: CASSFPGQGSGVREKLFF
v_call: TRBV19; d_call: NA; clone_size: NA; j_call: TRBJ1-3; cdr3_nt: TGTGCCAGTAGTATATCATCAGGGGTCGGAAACACCATATATTTT; cdr3_aa: CASSISSGVGNTIYF
v_call: TRBV11-2; d_call: NA; clone_size: NA; j_call: TRBJ2-2; cdr3_nt: TGTGCCAGCAGCCCTACGAACACCGGGGAGCTGTTTTTT; cdr3_aa: CASSPTNTGELFF
v_call: TRBV14; d_call: NA; clone_size: NA; j_call: TRBJ2-3; cdr3_nt: TGTGCCAGCAGCCAAGAACGCGCCCACCCGGATAAGCAGTATTTT; cdr3_aa: CASSQERAHPDKQYF
v_call: TRBV30; d_call: TRBD1; clone_size: NA; j_call: TRBJ1-2; cdr3_nt: TGTGCCTGGAGCTCACAGGGGACGGTCGATAACTATGGCTACACCTTC; cdr3_aa: CAWSSQGTVDNYGYTF
v_call: TRBV10-2; d_call: NA; clone_size: NA; j_call: TRBJ1-1; cdr3_nt: TGCGCCAGCAGTGAGGATGGGGTGGGGGACACTGAAGCTTTCTTT; cdr3_aa: CASSEDGVGDTEAFF
v_call: TRBV7-9; d_call: NA; clone_size: NA; j_call: TRBJ1-2; cdr3_nt: TGTGCCAGCCGACCCGGAGGACAGCGCCCCAGTTTGGGCTACACCTTC; cdr3_aa: CASRPGGQRPSLGYTF
v_call: TRBV29-1; d_call: NA; clone_size: NA; j_call: TRBJ1-1; cdr3_nt: TGCAGCGTTGTACTGGGGATCACTGAAGCTTTCTTT; cdr3_aa: CSVVLGITEAFF
v_call: TRBV29-1; d_call: NA; clone_size: NA; j_call: TRBJ1-1; cdr3_nt: TGCAGCGTTTGGAACAGGGCCAGCACTGAAGCTTTCTTT; cdr3_aa: CSVWNRASTEAFF
v_call: TRBV6-5; d_call: NA; clone_size: NA; j_call: TRBJ2-2; cdr3_nt: TGTGCCAGCAGTTACTCCTCGGGCTCCGGGGAGCTGTTTTTT; cdr3_aa: CASSYSSGSGELFF
v_call: TRBV2; d_call: NA; clone_size: NA; j_call: TRBJ2-1; cdr3_nt: TGTGCCAGCGGTTCTTCTAGCTCCTACAATGAGCAGTTCTTC; cdr3_aa: CASGSSSSYNEQFF
v_call: TRBV5-1; d_call: NA; clone_size: NA; j_call: TRBJ1-6; cdr3_nt: TGCGCCAGCAGCTTGGGTTTGTCAAGGGTTAAATCACCCCTCCACTTT; cdr3_aa: CASSLGLSRVKSPLHF
v_call: TRBV2; d_call: NA; clone_size: NA; j_call: TRBJ2-4; cdr3_nt: TGTGCCAGCAGTCATATACAGGGAGCCAAAAACATTCAGTACTTC; cdr3_aa: CASSHIQGAKNIQYF
v_call: TRBV6-5; d_call: NA; clone_size: once; j_call: TRBJ1-2; cdr3_nt: TGTGCCAGCAGTTCCGTCAGTGGGAGGGGGGGCTACACCTTC; cdr3_aa: CASSSVSGRGGYTF
v_call: TRBV9; d_call: NA; clone_size: NA; j_call: TRBJ2-7; cdr3_nt: TGTGCCAGCAGCCCCGGACAGAATGCCTACGAGCAGTACTTC; cdr3_aa: CASSPGQNAYEQYF
v_call: TRBV14; d_call: NA; clone_size: NA; j_call: TRBJ2-1; cdr3_nt: TGTGCCAGCAGCCAAGGACTTGTTGGACCCACTACCTACAATGAGCAGTTCTTC; cdr3_aa: CASSQGLVGPTTYNEQFF
v_call: TRBV9; d_call: NA; clone_size: once; j_call: TRBJ2-7; cdr3_nt: TGTGCCAGCAGCGTAGCTCCAGGGTGGGCCCCGGCCTACGAGCAGTACTTC; cdr3_aa: CASSVAPGWAPAYEQYF
v_call: TRBV11-2; d_call: NA; clone_size: NA; j_call: TRBJ1-2; cdr3_nt: TGTGCCAGCACCTTCGCCGAGGGCTATGGCTACACCTTC; cdr3_aa: CASTFAEGYGYTF
v_call: TRBV5-1; d_call: NA; clone_size: NA; j_call: TRBJ2-7; cdr3_nt: TGCGCCAGCAGCTTGGAACACGGTCTACAGTACTTC; cdr3_aa: CASSLEHGLQYF
v_call: TRBV6-5; d_call: NA; clone_size: NA; j_call: TRBJ2-7; cdr3_nt: TGTGCCAGCAGTTCGGGGTTGGACAGTCAGGACGAGCAGTACTTC; cdr3_aa: CASSSGLDSQDEQYF
v_call: TRBV7-9; d_call: NA; clone_size: NA; j_call: TRBJ1-2; cdr3_nt: TGTGCCAGCAGCTTACCCGGGACCGGTTTTCGGAGTGGCTACACCTTC; cdr3_aa: CASSLPGTGFRSGYTF
v_call: TRBV30; d_call: NA; clone_size: NA; j_call: TRBJ2-3; cdr3_nt: TGTGCCTGGAGTCTCAGGCGATTAGATACGCAGTATTTT; cdr3_aa: CAWSLRRLDTQYF
v_call: TRBV7-2; d_call: NA; clone_size: NA; j_call: TRBJ1-5; cdr3_nt: TGTGCCAGCAGCACCAATTCAGGGACGGGGCAGCCCCAGCATTTT; cdr3_aa: CASSTNSGTGQPQHF
v_call: TRBV18; d_call: TRBD2; clone_size: NA; j_call: TRBJ2-1; cdr3_nt: TGTGCCAGCTCACCGAGCGGGGAGACGCAGTTCTTC; cdr3_aa: CASSPSGETQFF
v_call: TRBV11-2; d_call: NA; clone_size: NA; j_call: TRBJ2-3; cdr3_nt: TGTGCCAGCAGCTCCCCCCGGACTAGCACAGATACGCAGTATTTT; cdr3_aa: CASSSPRTSTDTQYF
v_call: TRBV5-4; d_call: TRBD2; clone_size: NA; j_call: TRBJ2-1; cdr3_nt: TGTGCCAGCAGCTCCGGACTAGCGGGGGGGCAAACCCTAAATGAGCAGTTCTTC; cdr3_aa: CASSSGLAGGQTLNEQFF
v_call: TRBV18; d_call: NA; clone_size: NA; j_call: TRBJ2-1; cdr3_nt: TGTGCCAGCTCCACGACCACAGGTCGGGGCTACAATGAGCAGTTCTTC; cdr3_aa: CASSTTTGRGYNEQFF
v_call: TRBV19; d_call: NA; clone_size: NA; j_call: TRBJ2-1; cdr3_nt: TGTGCCAGTAGTATAACCCGGACGGGGAGCTCCTACAATGAGCAGTTCTTC; cdr3_aa: CASSITRTGSSYNEQFF
v_call: TRBV6-5; d_call: NA; clone_size: NA; j_call: TRBJ2-2; cdr3_nt: TGTGCCAGCAGTTACGGGACCGGGGAGCTGTTTTTT; cdr3_aa: CASSYGTGELFF
v_call: TRBV5-1; d_call: NA; clone_size: NA; j_call: TRBJ2-7; cdr3_nt: TGCGCCAGCAGCTTTACTGAGGGGGAGCAGTACTTC; cdr3_aa: CASSFTEGEQYF
v_call: TRBV11-2; d_call: NA; clone_size: NA; j_call: TRBJ2-2; cdr3_nt: TGTGCCAGCAGCTTAGGGGTGTCAGGGACCGGGGAGCTGTTTTTT; cdr3_aa: CASSLGVSGTGELFF
v_call: TRBV6-5; d_call: NA; clone_size: NA; j_call: TRBJ1-2; cdr3_nt: TGTGCCAGCAGTTACTCGTGGGACGGAGCTGGAGGCTACACCTTC; cdr3_aa: CASSYSWDGAGGYTF
v_call: TRBV4-3; d_call: NA; clone_size: NA; j_call: TRBJ2-2; cdr3_nt: TGCGCCAGCAGCCTTGAGTGGGGACTCACCAACACCGGGGAGCTGTTTTTT; cdr3_aa: CASSLEWGLTNTGELFF
v_call: TRBV14; d_call: NA; clone_size: NA; j_call: TRBJ1-6; cdr3_nt: TGTGCCAGCAGCCAAGATAGGACGGTTAATAATTCACCCCTCCACTTT; cdr3_aa: CASSQDRTVNNSPLHF
v_call: TRBV30; d_call: TRBD1; clone_size: NA; j_call: TRBJ1-2; cdr3_nt: TGTGCCTGCGACCGGGACAGGGGGTTCTCGAACTATGGCTACACCTTC; cdr3_aa: CACDRDRGFSNYGYTF
v_call: TRBV6-5; d_call: NA; clone_size: once; j_call: TRBJ1-2; cdr3_nt: TGTGCCAGCAGTTTCGAGGGGTTCCATGGCTACACCTTC; cdr3_aa: CASSFEGFHGYTF
v_call: TRBV19; d_call: TRBD1; clone_size: few; j_call: TRBJ1-1; cdr3_nt: TGTGCCAGTAGTATCAGGACAGGGGCGGGCACTGAAGCTTTCTTT; cdr3_aa: CASSIRTGAGTEAFF
v_call: TRBV19; d_call: NA; clone_size: NA; j_call: TRBJ2-5; cdr3_nt: TGTGCCAGTAGTATCCTAGTTCGAGAGACCCAGTACTTC; cdr3_aa: CASSILVRETQYF